A selection of T cell receptor beta chains follows, all from one sample in a study of blood T cell repertoires in COVID-19. Clones were sequenced by immunoSEQ multiplex PCR, and TCRdb holds only the in-frame ones, with some missing. The sample shows about 43,000 clones, about four fifths of them seen only once. Sample: peripheral blood. These receptors originate from a woman in her sixties or seventies with acute or convalescent COVID-19. The CDR3 runs from the conserved cysteine through the conserved F or W. A D gene is named only where the DNA matches it firmly. For some rows the clone size is stated as once, few or many, or as a class when expanded; others skip it.

J: TRBJ2-2
size: -
V: TRBV6-6
D: TRBD2
DNA: TGTGCCAGCAGACCCACTAGCGGGGGGGCCGGGGAGCTGTTTTTT
CDR3: CASRPTSGGAGELFF

J: TRBJ1-6
size: -
V: TRBV30
D: -
DNA: TGTGCCTGGAGTAAGGTGGGAGGAGGGAGCAATTCACCCCTCCACTTT
CDR3: CAWSKVGGGSNSPLHF

J: TRBJ1-2
size: once
V: TRBV4-1
D: -
DNA: TGCGCCAGCAGCCAAGCGGGGGGTAGCGACTATGGCTACACCTTC
CDR3: CASSQAGGSDYGYTF

J: TRBJ2-2
size: -
V: TRBV7-7
D: TRBD1
DNA: TGTGCTAGCAGCCGGACAGGGGGCGTTGCCGGGGAGCTGTTTTTT
CDR3: CASSRTGGVAGELFF

J: TRBJ2-6
size: -
V: TRBV30
D: -
DNA: TGTGCCTGTCGTCCTGGGGCCAACGTCCTGACTTTC
CDR3: CACRPGANVLTF

J: TRBJ2-7
size: -
V: TRBV5-6
D: -
DNA: TGTGCCAGCAACCTACCAGGGTACGAGCAGTACTTC
CDR3: CASNLPGYEQYF

J: TRBJ2-3
size: -
V: TRBV12-3/TRBV12-4
D: -
DNA: TGTGCCAGCAGCCCCGACACAACAGATACGCAGTATTTT
CDR3: CASSPDTTDTQYF

J: TRBJ2-1
size: -
V: TRBV3-1/TRBV3-2
D: -
DNA: TGTGCCAGCAGCCAAGTACTAGTTTGGGGGGTGGATGAGCAGTTCTTC
CDR3: CASSQVLVWGVDEQFF

J: TRBJ2-3
size: -
V: TRBV5-1
D: TRBD2
DNA: TGCGCCAGCAGCTTGGATCTTAGCGGGAGGGCAGATACGCAGTATTTT
CDR3: CASSLDLSGRADTQYF

J: TRBJ2-3
size: -
V: TRBV6-5
D: TRBD1
DNA: TGTGCCAGCAGACAGGGGAGCACAGATACGCAGTATTTT
CDR3: CASRQGSTDTQYF

J: TRBJ1-6
size: -
V: TRBV30
D: -
DNA: TGTGCCTGGAGTCTACCGGGACTTTATAATTCACCCCTCCACTTT
CDR3: CAWSLPGLYNSPLHF

J: TRBJ2-7
size: -
V: TRBV24-1
D: TRBD1
DNA: TGTGCCCAAGACCCGGTCCGGGACAGGGGACAAAACGAGCAGTACTTC
CDR3: CAQDPVRDRGQNEQYF

J: TRBJ1-1
size: -
V: TRBV18
D: -
DNA: TGTGCCAGCTCAAGAGGGCCCTCGATGAGTGAAGCTTTCTTT
CDR3: CASSRGPSMSEAFF

J: TRBJ2-2
size: -
V: TRBV11-2
D: -
DNA: TGTGCCAGCAGGGAGGTAGCAGTGAACACCGGGGAGCTGTTTTTT
CDR3: CASREVAVNTGELFF

J: TRBJ1-3
size: -
V: TRBV19
D: -
DNA: TGTGCCAGTAGTGTCGGGGATAATGGAAACACCATATATTTT
CDR3: CASSVGDNGNTIYF

J: TRBJ1-2
size: -
V: TRBV3-1/TRBV3-2
D: -
DNA: TGTGCCAGCAGCCTTTTAGGAGCAGGGAGGAGAGGTGGCTACACCTTC
CDR3: CASSLLGAGRRGGYTF

J: TRBJ2-1
size: -
V: TRBV2
D: -
DNA: TGTGCCAGCAGTTACGCCTCGGGGGGCTACGAAAAAAACTCCTACAATGAGCAGTTCTTC
CDR3: CASSYASGGYEKNSYNEQFF

J: TRBJ2-7
size: -
V: TRBV5-4
D: -
DNA: TGTGCCAGCAGCTTGGCGGCAGGTATGGACTCCTACGAGCAGTACTTC
CDR3: CASSLAAGMDSYEQYF

J: TRBJ2-5
size: -
V: TRBV28
D: -
DNA: TGTGCCAGCAGTATCGGAGCGGTGAGAGAGACCCAGTACTTC
CDR3: CASSIGAVRETQYF

J: TRBJ2-5
size: -
V: TRBV6-6
D: -
DNA: TGTGCCAGCGTACGAGGGGGGGCCGTTGAGACCCAGTACTTC
CDR3: CASVRGGAVETQYF

J: TRBJ1-2
size: few
V: TRBV5-1
D: TRBD1
DNA: TGCGCCAGCAGCTTGGAACAGGGGGGAATCTACACCTTC
CDR3: CASSLEQGGIYTF

J: TRBJ2-5
size: -
V: TRBV2
D: TRBD2
DNA: TGTGCCAGCAGCCTTAGGACTAGCGGCCGAGAGACCCAGTACTTC
CDR3: CASSLRTSGRETQYF

J: TRBJ2-3
size: -
V: TRBV30
D: TRBD1
DNA: TGTGCCTGGAGTTCCTTTGGGACAGTAGCCACAGATACGCAGTATTTT
CDR3: CAWSSFGTVATDTQYF

J: TRBJ1-5
size: -
V: TRBV2
D: TRBD1
DNA: TGTGCCAGCAGCTCGGGACAGGGGTATCAGCCCCAGCATTTT
CDR3: CASSSGQGYQPQHF

J: TRBJ2-7
size: -
V: TRBV19
D: -
DNA: TGTGCCAGTAGCCCCCAGTCCCGGGTCTACGAGCAGTACTTC
CDR3: CASSPQSRVYEQYF

J: TRBJ1-1
size: -
V: TRBV9
D: TRBD1
DNA: TGTGCCAGCAGCGTAAACGTCCAGGGGGGCACTGAAGCTTTCTTT
CDR3: CASSVNVQGGTEAFF

J: TRBJ2-3
size: -
V: TRBV9
D: TRBD1
DNA: TGTGCCAGCAGCATGGGACAGGGGGCTTATACAGATACGCAGTATTTT
CDR3: CASSMGQGAYTDTQYF

J: TRBJ2-5
size: -
V: TRBV18
D: -
DNA: TGTGCCAGCTCACCATCAGGGGCACGTGGGGAGACCCAGTACTTC
CDR3: CASSPSGARGETQYF

J: TRBJ1-1
size: few
V: TRBV2
D: -
DNA: TGTGCCGACGGGGGAAGTACGAACACTGAAGCTTTCTTT
CDR3: CADGGSTNTEAFF

J: TRBJ2-1
size: -
V: TRBV24-1
D: TRBD2
DNA: TGTGCCACCAGTGATTTTATTTCTAGCGGGAGCAACCAGCAGTTCTTC
CDR3: CATSDFISSGSNQQFF

J: TRBJ2-1
size: -
V: TRBV19
D: -
DNA: TGTGCCAGTAGTATCAGTGGGACATACTACAATGAGCAGTTCTTC
CDR3: CASSISGTYYNEQFF

J: TRBJ1-4
size: once
V: TRBV5-1
D: TRBD1
DNA: TGCGCCAGCAGCTTCACAGGGGGCCGGGCTTTGGAAAAACTGTTTTTT
CDR3: CASSFTGGRALEKLFF

J: TRBJ1-6
size: few
V: TRBV5-8
D: -
DNA: TGTGCCAGCAGCTTTATCGATTCACCCCTCCACTTT
CDR3: CASSFIDSPLHF

J: TRBJ2-7
size: once
V: TRBV24-1
D: TRBD1
DNA: TGTGCCACCAGTGATTCGAGGACAGGACTTTACGAGCAGTACTTC
CDR3: CATSDSRTGLYEQYF

J: TRBJ1-1
size: -
V: TRBV19
D: -
DNA: TGTGCCAGTAGGACGTTAGACGCGGGGGCCACTGAAGCTTTCTTT
CDR3: CASRTLDAGATEAFF

J: TRBJ2-7
size: -
V: TRBV5-4
D: -
DNA: TGTGCCAGCAGCTTGCGCGGGGACGAGCAGTACTTC
CDR3: CASSLRGDEQYF

J: TRBJ2-7
size: -
V: TRBV2
D: -
DNA: TGTGCCAGCAGAAGGAGTCCTGGGTCCTACGAGCAGTACTTC
CDR3: CASRRSPGSYEQYF

J: TRBJ1-1
size: few
V: TRBV30
D: -
DNA: TGTGCCTGGAGAACGGGAACTCTGGCTTTCTTT
CDR3: CAWRTGTLAFF

J: TRBJ2-5
size: -
V: TRBV18
D: TRBD2
DNA: TGTGCCAGCTCACCACGCAGAGGGAGGGCCGGAGAGACCCAGTACTTC
CDR3: CASSPRRGRAGETQYF

J: TRBJ1-1
size: -
V: TRBV4-2
D: -
DNA: TGTGCCAGCAGCCATGACTGGGGGCGCGAAGCTTTCTTT
CDR3: CASSHDWGREAFF

J: TRBJ1-2
size: -
V: TRBV7-2
D: -
DNA: TGTGCCAGCAGCTTAGTGGTCAGGAACTATGGCTACACCTTC
CDR3: CASSLVVRNYGYTF

J: TRBJ2-1
size: -
V: TRBV19
D: -
DNA: TGTGCCAGTAGTTTGAAGGGGGATTCCTACAATGAGCAGTTCTTC
CDR3: CASSLKGDSYNEQFF

J: TRBJ2-5
size: -
V: TRBV28
D: TRBD1
DNA: TGTGCCAGCAGTTCCCACACCTCTACAGGGGACGAGACCCAGTACTTC
CDR3: CASSSHTSTGDETQYF

J: TRBJ2-3
size: -
V: TRBV24-1
D: TRBD2
DNA: TGTGCCACCAGTCCCCGACTAGCGGGGAGTACAGATACGCAGTATTTT
CDR3: CATSPRLAGSTDTQYF

J: TRBJ2-3
size: -
V: TRBV11-1
D: TRBD2
DNA: TGTGCCAGCACGACACTAGCGGGAGGGACAGATACGCAGTATTTT
CDR3: CASTTLAGGTDTQYF

J: TRBJ2-7
size: -
V: TRBV12-3/TRBV12-4
D: TRBD1
DNA: TGTGCCAGCAGTTTGGGACAGGGGGTCGTGCAGTACTTC
CDR3: CASSLGQGVVQYF

J: TRBJ1-3
size: -
V: TRBV3-1/TRBV3-2
D: -
DNA: TGTGCCAGCAGCCAATCCACAGGTTTGCTGAGCTCTGGAAACACCATATATTTT
CDR3: CASSQSTGLLSSGNTIYF

J: TRBJ2-5
size: few
V: TRBV2
D: -
DNA: TGTGCCAGCAGTGCGGACAGAGCCCAAGAGACCCAGTACTTC
CDR3: CASSADRAQETQYF

J: TRBJ1-2
size: -
V: TRBV27
D: TRBD1
DNA: TGTGCCAGCAGAAAGACAGGGTTTGGTGGCTACACCTTC
CDR3: CASRKTGFGGYTF

J: TRBJ2-3
size: -
V: TRBV6-5
D: -
DNA: TGTGCCAGCAGTTCGGCCTCTCGCTGGGCGACAGATACGCAGTATTTT
CDR3: CASSSASRWATDTQYF

J: TRBJ1-6
size: -
V: TRBV11-2
D: -
DNA: TGTGCCAGCAGCTCCCGACAGAATAATTCACCCCTCCACTTT
CDR3: CASSSRQNNSPLHF

J: TRBJ2-3
size: -
V: TRBV5-1
D: -
DNA: TGCGCCAGCAGCTTGGCCGGAACAGGATTCACAGATACGCAGTATTTT
CDR3: CASSLAGTGFTDTQYF